Shown below are 12 T cell receptor beta chains from a single sample sequenced in a study of blood T cell repertoires in COVID-19. Assay: immunoSEQ multiplex PCR; the TCRdb copy retains only in-frame clones and omits some. The sample consists of approximately 260,000 clones, roughly nine tenths of them appearing once. The sample was peripheral blood. The receptor set was obtained from a woman in her 40s who had recovered from COVID-19.

The chain is built from TRBV10-3 and TRBJ1-3, with D perhaps matching TRBD1 (6 bases). Germline V gene lookup returns CDR1 ENHRY and CDR2 SYGVKD. V dropped 0 bases and J dropped 0 bases, with 12 bases sitting between them. The CDR3 sequence is 17 residues long. CDR3 protein: CAISESRGQLSGNTIYF. In DNA form, the CDR3 reads TGTGCCATCAGTGAGTCAAGAGGACAGCTCTCTGGAAACACCATATATTTT.

The rearrangement joins TRBV6-5 to TRBJ1-3; no clear D. The V end lost 0 bases, the J end lost 0 bases, and 9 bases lay between the germline ends. Germline CDR1 is MNHEY and CDR2 is SVGAGI. CDR3 length equals 16 residues. The CDR3 DNA follows: TGTGCCAGCAGTTACTCGGCAGATGACTCTGGAAACACCATATATTTT. Translation: CASSYSADDSGNTIYF.

The V and J genes are TRBV5-1 and TRBJ2-5, with 9 bases aligning to TRBD2. The CDR3 contains 17 residues. V lost 4 bases and J lost 3; bases outside the gene matches: 13. In germline, CDR1 is SGHRS, CDR2 YFSETQ. The CDR3 region is CASSPGGGGGREETQYF. DNA for the CDR3: TGCGCCAGCAGCCCCGGCGGGGGGGGAGGTCGGGAAGAGACCCAGTACTTC.

J is TRBJ2-2 and V is TRBV5-1; TRBD2 matches at 10 bases. The V gene end was trimmed by 2 bases and the J gene end by 4 bases; junction bases not matched to a gene: 5. CDR1 and CDR2 (germline): SGHRS, YFSETQ. The CDR3 totals 16 residues. The DNA of the CDR3 is TGCGCCAGCAGCTTCCCAGCGGGGGGGTCCACCGGGGAGCTGTTTTTT. This gives the protein CASSFPAGGSTGELFF.

This chain connects TRBV10-3 to TRBJ2-2; a possible D gene is TRBD2 (5 bases). The CDR3 spans 14 residues. The germline V gene encodes CDR1 ENHRY and CDR2 SYGVKD. Trimming removed 6 bases from V and 0 bases from J, with 8 bases in between. The CDR3 is CAIRDFANTGELFF. The CDR3 DNA sequence: TGTGCCATCAGGGACTTCGCGAACACCGGGGAGCTGTTTTTT.

The genes are TRBV5-5 and TRBJ2-7; possibly TRBD2 for D (5 bases). The CDR3 length is 11 residues. Per the germline V gene, CDR1 is SGHKS and CDR2 is YYEKEE (reference sequence). Trimming shortened V by 4 bases and J by 4 bases, and 6 bases separated the two germline ends. The CDR3, as DNA: TGTGCCAGCAGCCGGGATTACGAGCAGTACTTC. Translated, it gives CASSRDYEQYF.

The genes are TRBV7-2 and TRBJ2-3; TRBD2 might be the D (6 bases). Trimming removed 5 bases at V and 4 bases at J, with 16 bases between. This CDR3 has 15 amino acids. Germline loops: CDR1 SGHTA, CDR2 FQGNSA. CDR3 sequence reads: CASSQRRWGADTQYF. CDR3 nucleotide sequence: TGTGCCAGCAGCCAGCGTAGGTGGGGGGCAGATACGCAGTATTTT.

The chain joins TRBV11-3 to TRBJ2-3; a possible D gene is TRBD2 (5 bases). Trimming cost V 5 bases and J 6 bases, with 18 bases left between them. This CDR3 region has 15 residues. Germline V gene sequence: CDR1 SGHNT, CDR2 YENEEA. The CDR3 sequence: CASSLTGLAGDTQYF. As DNA, the CDR3 is TGTGCCAGCAGCCTTACCGGGCTAGCCGGCGATACGCAGTATTTT.

The genes are TRBV5-4 and TRBJ1-6; D uncertain. V was clipped by 0 bases and J by 14 bases, with 12 bases between them. CDR3 length: 13 residues. Germline values: CDR1 SGHNT, CDR2 YYREEE (reference sequence). The CDR3 sequence: CASSLETSGSLHF. CDR3 nucleotides: TGTGCCAGCAGCTTGGAAACATCTGGTTCCCTCCACTTT.

The V and J genes are TRBV11-2 and TRBJ2-5, with a tentative D call TRBD1 (6 bases). Trimming took off 2 bases at V and 2 bases at J, with 12 bases between the two ends. This CDR3 is built from 15 residues. Per germline, CDR1 SGHAT and CDR2 FQNNGV. DNA of the CDR3: TGTGCCAGCAGCTTACGCGGACAGTTTCAAGAGACCCAGTACTTC. This encodes CASSLRGQFQETQYF.

The J gene is TRBJ1-4, the V gene TRBV4-2, with D tentatively TRBD1 (5 bases). The CDR3 spans 15 residues. The V end lost 4 bases, the J end lost 3 bases, and 12 bases lay between the germline ends. Germline V gene sequence: CDR1 LGHNA, CDR2 YNFKEQ. The chain's CDR3 is CASSPTTAPNEKLFF. DNA of the CDR3: TGTGCCAGCAGCCCGACGACAGCCCCTAATGAAAAACTGTTTTTT.

The chain links TRBV18 to TRBJ1-1; D remains unclear. V was trimmed by 0 bases and J by 1 base, leaving 9 bases between them. The CDR3 is 15 residues long. Germline loops: CDR1 KGHSH, CDR2 LQKENI. CDR3 sequence reads: CASSPPVGRNTEAFF. Written as DNA, the CDR3 is TGTGCCAGCTCACCACCGGTAGGGAGGAACACTGAAGCTTTCTTT.